The next 24 T cell receptor beta chains were all read from a single sample in a study of spatial heterogeneity in lung cancer. Whole-study findings and limits: For expanded intratumoral alpha and beta TCRs, counts tracked tumor mutation counts.

No antigen has been identified for these receptors. Regarding time point: sample taken at primary tumor resection. From the 5' RACE reads, TCRdb called clonotypes with MiXCR, one entry per CDR3 protein. Of fewer than 30,000 distinct CDR3 sequences detected, more than 5.5% appear once; the ten largest clones hold approximately 23%. The specimen comprised lung tumor tissue, sampled at surgery. Receptors originate from a male donor with early-stage non-small cell lung cancer.

This clonotype was picked up a small number of times. The chain joins TRBV3-1 to TRBJ2-7; D is uncertain. CDR1 and CDR2 (germline): LGHDT, YNNKEL (reference sequence). V lost 2 bases to trimming and J lost 4 bases, with 9 bases between them. The CDR3 loop spans 13 amino acids. Here the CDR3 reads CASSQRWQYEQYF. CDR3 in DNA: TGTGCCAGCAGCCAACGCTGGCAGTACGAGCAGTACTTC.

The gene calls are TRBV4-1 and TRBJ1-6; no firm D call. CDR1 is MGHRA and CDR2 is YSYEKL in the germline V gene. The CDR3 totals 15 residues. V lost 3 bases, J lost 10 bases, and 16 bases lay in between. CDR3 nucleotide sequence: TGCGCCAGCAGCCAGGTGCTTCCGGGATCCTCACCCCTCCACTTT. This translates into CASSQVLPGSSPLHF.

This clonotype came up many times. This sequence joins TRBV5-1 and TRBJ2-3, with no clear D. Deletions cut 3 bases from V and 5 bases from J, with 16 bases between. CDR1 is SGHRS and CDR2 is YFSETQ in the germline V gene. The CDR3 has 15 amino acids. Here the CDR3 reads CASSWVAAPGDTQYF. Written as DNA, the CDR3 is TGCGCCAGCAGCTGGGTCGCAGCCCCAGGAGATACGCAGTATTTT.

About this clonotype itself: It is likely a read error, because the conserved phenylalanine at the end of the CDR3 is missing. The chain joins TRBV5-1 to TRBJ2-5; D remains ambiguous. CDR3 length: 13 residues. The germline V gene has CDR1 SGHRS and CDR2 YFSETQ. V was cut by 2 bases and J by 0 bases, with 5 bases left in between. The CDR3 coding sequence is TGCGCCAGCAGCTTAAGGGACCAAGAGACCCAGTACTAC. It is translated as CASSLRDQETQYY.

Ten or more counts support this clonotype. V gene TRBV18 combines with J gene TRBJ2-7; TRBD1 aligns across 8 bases. V shed 0 bases, J shed 4 bases, and the junction held 8 bases outside the gene matches. CDR1 is KGHSH and CDR2 is LQKENI in the germline V gene. The CDR3 sequence is 16 residues long. In nucleotides, the CDR3 is TGTGCCAGCTCACCACCAGGGACAGGAGCTCTTTACGAGCAGTACTTC. Translation: CASSPPGTGALYEQYF. The full variable domain, rest sourced from reference TRBV18 and TRBJ2-7, is NAGVMQNPRHLVRRRGQEARLRCSPMKGHSHVYWYRQLPEEGLKFMVYLQKENIIDESGMPKERFSAEFPKEGPSILRIQQVVRGDSAAYFCASSPPGTGALYEQYFGPGTRLTVT.

This clonotype was counted a few times. The rearrangement joins TRBV20-1 to TRBJ2-5; a weak D match, TRBD2 (5 bases). Germline loops: CDR1 DFQATT, CDR2 SNEGSKA (reference sequence). This CDR3 has 14 residues. The V end was cut by 3 bases, the J end by 4 bases, with 15 bases between. For the CDR3, the DNA is TGCAGTGCTAGGGCGGACGGCCGGGGAGAGACCCAGTACTTC. It is translated as CSARADGRGETQYF.

This clonotype showed up many times. The V gene is TRBV6-6, the J gene TRBJ1-2, with D unresolved. The V and J ends lost 2 bases and 3 bases respectively, with 4 bases between them. The CDR3 is 12 amino acids. CDR1 is MNHNY and CDR2 is SVGAGI in the germline V gene (reference sequence). CDR3 sequence reads: CASSYDDYGYTF. The CDR3 nucleotides are TGTGCCAGCAGTTACGACGACTATGGCTACACCTTC.

There are many counts of this clonotype. The rearrangement joins TRBV24-1 to TRBJ2-5; 7 nucleotides align to TRBD1. This CDR3 is 14 amino acids long. With V trimmed by 6 bases and J by 4 bases, 7 bases remained unmatched. Germline loops: CDR1 KGHDR, CDR2 SFDVKD. CDR3 loop: CATSTRTGRETQYF. CDR3 DNA sequence: TGTGCCACCAGTACCCGGACAGGACGAGAGACCCAGTACTTC.

The genes are TRBV6-2 or TRBV6-3 and TRBJ2-6; D is undetermined. Germline values: CDR1 MNHEY, CDR2 SVGEGT. The CDR3 loop spans 15 amino acids. Trimming cost V 4 bases and J 0 bases, with 7 bases left between them. The CDR3 region has the DNA TGTGCCAGCAGTTTACACTCCTCTGGGGCCAACGTCCTGACTTTC. Protein product: CASSLHSSGANVLTF.

This clonotype was picked up many times. J is TRBJ1-1 and V is TRBV7-9; D is unclear. This CDR3 comprises 13 residues. Germline V lookup: CDR1 SEHNR, CDR2 FQNEAQ (reference sequence). Trimming cost V 5 bases and J 5 bases, with 12 bases left between them. The CDR3 nucleotides are TGTGCCAGCAGCCTGACCCAAGGGACTGAAGCTTTCTTT. This sequence encodes CASSLTQGTEAFF.

In its sample, this clonotype was seen a few times. The rearrangement links TRBV6-1 to TRBJ1-2; no clear D. In germline, CDR1 is MNHNS, CDR2 SASEGT. The CDR3 totals 12 residues. V gave up 3 bases and J gave up 7 bases, with 9 bases separating them. The CDR3 DNA reads as TGTGCCAGCAGTGATAGAGTATCTGGCTACACCTTC. Translating gives CASSDRVSGYTF.

In this sample, this clonotype turned up many times. This chain connects TRBV14 to TRBJ2-1, with D perhaps TRBD2 (5 bases). The CDR3 has 14 amino acids. Trimming stripped 1 base from V and 5 bases from J, with 9 bases between. Germline-derived CDR1 and CDR2 are SGHDN and FVKESK. CDR3 sequence reads: CASSQAFGDNEQFF. For the CDR3, the DNA is TGTGCCAGCAGCCAAGCTTTCGGGGACAATGAGCAGTTCTTC.

The sample holds many counts of this clonotype. The rearrangement joins TRBV7-9 to TRBJ2-7; 7 positions match TRBD1. The CDR3 contains 15 residues. The V and J ends lost 6 bases and 0 bases, in that order; junction bases with no gene match: 8. The germline V gene has CDR1 SEHNR and CDR2 FQNEAQ (reference sequence). The CDR3 DNA follows: TGTGCCAGCAGTCGTCCGGGACAGAGCTCCTACGAGCAGTACTTC. Translating gives CASSRPGQSSYEQYF.

The V gene is TRBV11-2, the J gene TRBJ2-5, with D maybe TRBD2 (7 bases). The V end lost 4 bases, the J end lost 4 bases, and 16 bases lay between the germline ends. CDR1 SGHAT and CDR2 FQNNGV come from the germline V gene. The CDR3 contains 15 residues. CDR3 in DNA: TGTGCCAGCAGCTCAGCCGGGGGGCGCGGAGAGACCCAGTACTTC. Translation: CASSSAGGRGETQYF.

This clonotype has a handful of counts. The V gene is TRBV12-3 or TRBV12-4, the J gene TRBJ2-5; 9 nucleotides line up with TRBD2. Germline trimming cut 5 bases from V and 5 bases from J; bases unmatched to any gene: 12. The CDR3 is 16 residues long. The DNA of the CDR3 is TGTGCCAGCAGTACTTTGGCGGGGGGGCCCGGGGAGACCCAGTACTTC. It is translated as CASSTLAGGPGETQYF.

V usage is TRBV5-1 and J usage is TRBJ1-6, with D unclear. Germline loops: CDR1 SGHRS, CDR2 YFSETQ. The CDR3 is 15 amino acids. Trimming cost V 4 bases and J 5 bases, with 13 bases left between them. The CDR3 spells CASSPGFGDNSPLHF. The CDR3 coding sequence is TGCGCCAGCAGCCCGGGGTTTGGGGATAATTCACCCCTCCACTTT.

This chain joins TRBV25-1 and TRBJ1-6; 11 bases match TRBD1. This CDR3 comprises 13 residues. The junction had 3 bases not matched to a gene; V was cut back by 11 bases and J by 6 bases. Looked up from germline, CDR1 is MGHDK and CDR2 is SYGVNS. Here the CDR3 DNA reads TGTGCCTCCGGACAGGGGGCTAATTCACCCCTCCACTTT. This translates into CASGQGANSPLHF.

Judged by abundance, this clonotype is medium-sized. V is TRBV7-9 and J is TRBJ2-3; 7 bases agree with TRBD2. The V gene's germline CDR1 is SEHNR and CDR2 FQNEAQ (reference sequence). The CDR3 has 15 amino acids. J was trimmed by 3 bases and V by 5 bases; bases with no gene match: 8. CDR3 in DNA: TGTGCCAGCAGCCCTCCGGGACTAATAACAGATACGCAGTATTTT. Protein: CASSPPGLITDTQYF.

This clonotype has ten or more counts. The genes are TRBV6-1 and TRBJ1-1, with D hard to call. Germline V gene sequence: CDR1 MNHNS, CDR2 SASEGT. The CDR3 contains 13 residues. Trimming took 6 bases from V and 1 from J, leaving 9 bases between them. In nucleotides, the CDR3 is TGTGCCAGCAGGCCCGACAAGAACACTGAAGCTTTCTTT. The encoded protein is CASRPDKNTEAFF.

This clonotype was picked up many times. The DNA of the CDR3 is TGTGCCAGCACCTTACTCGGCGGGACAAGCAATCAGCCCCAGCATTTT. Amino acid sequence: CASTLLGGTSNQPQHF. This rearrangement joins TRBV28 to TRBJ1-5, with D perhaps TRBD1 (6 bases). In germline, CDR1 is MDHEN, CDR2 SYDVKM. This CDR3 has 16 residues. Trimming shortened V by 7 bases and J by 1 base, and 17 bases separated the two germline ends.

This clonotype occurred many times. The chain carries TRBV20-1 and TRBJ1-5; D call uncertain. CDR1 and CDR2 (germline): DFQATT, SNEGSKA (reference sequence). Trimming cost V 3 bases and J 4 bases, with 7 bases left between them. CDR3 length: 12 amino acids. The CDR3 DNA is TGCAGTGCTAGTGTTCGGAATCAGCCCCAGCATTTT. Translated: CSASVRNQPQHF.

This clonotype was counted at least ten times. J is TRBJ1-5 and V is TRBV6-1; the D is unclear. The germline V and J ends were trimmed by 0 bases and 6 bases, with 9 bases remaining between them. Germline V gene data show CDR1 as MNHNS and CDR2 as SASEGT. This CDR3 spans 14 amino acids. The CDR3, as DNA: TGTGCCAGCAGTGAAGCGGGGAGGATTCAGCCCCAGCATTTT. It yields the protein CASSEAGRIQPQHF.

The chain is built from TRBV7-9 and TRBJ2-3; D is possibly TRBD1 or TRBD2 (5 bases each). CDR1 and CDR2 (germline): SEHNR, FQNEAQ (reference sequence). V dropped 4 bases and J dropped 4 bases, with 15 bases sitting between them. The CDR3 runs 15 residues. The CDR3 DNA follows: TGTGCCAGCAGCTCCCCGGGGCAACCCCCAGATACGCAGTATTTT. Amino acid sequence: CASSSPGQPPDTQYF.

Ten or more counts support this clonotype. This sequence joins TRBV11-3 and TRBJ2-7, with D possibly being TRBD1 (7 bases). CDR3 length: 14 amino acids. The V end was cut by 5 bases, the J end by 6 bases, with 17 bases between. Germline loops: CDR1 SGHNT, CDR2 YENEEA. CDR3 bases: TGTGCCAGCAGCATTACAGGGGACTCGGGCGAGCAGTACTTC. Amino acids: CASSITGDSGEQYF.